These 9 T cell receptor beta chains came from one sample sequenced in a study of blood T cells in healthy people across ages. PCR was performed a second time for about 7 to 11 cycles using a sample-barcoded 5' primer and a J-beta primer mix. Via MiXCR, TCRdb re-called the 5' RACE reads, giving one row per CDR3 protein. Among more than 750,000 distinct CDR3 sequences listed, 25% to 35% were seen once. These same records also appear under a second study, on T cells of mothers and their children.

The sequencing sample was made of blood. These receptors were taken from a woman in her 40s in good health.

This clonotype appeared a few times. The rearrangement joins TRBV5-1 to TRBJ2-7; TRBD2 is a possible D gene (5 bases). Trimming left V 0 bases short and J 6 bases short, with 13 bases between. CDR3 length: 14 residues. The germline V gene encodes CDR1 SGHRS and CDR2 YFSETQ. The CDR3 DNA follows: TGCGCCAGCAGCTTGGAAGGGTTAGCGCGCGAGCAGTACTTC. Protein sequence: CASSLEGLAREQYF.

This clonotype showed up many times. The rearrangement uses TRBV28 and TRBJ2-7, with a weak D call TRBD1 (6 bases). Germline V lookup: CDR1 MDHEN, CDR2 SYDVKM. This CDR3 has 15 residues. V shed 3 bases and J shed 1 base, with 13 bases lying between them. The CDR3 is CASSFSPTGSYEQYF. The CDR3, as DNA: TGTGCCAGCAGTTTTTCCCCGACAGGTTCCTACGAGCAGTACTTC.

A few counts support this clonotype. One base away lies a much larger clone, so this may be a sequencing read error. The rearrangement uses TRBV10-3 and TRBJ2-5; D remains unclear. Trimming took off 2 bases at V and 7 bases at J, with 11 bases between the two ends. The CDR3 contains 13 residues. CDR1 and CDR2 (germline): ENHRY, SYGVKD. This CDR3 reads CAISEERPGTQYF. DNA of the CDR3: TGTGCCATCAGTGAGGAAAGACCAGGGACCCAGTACTTC.

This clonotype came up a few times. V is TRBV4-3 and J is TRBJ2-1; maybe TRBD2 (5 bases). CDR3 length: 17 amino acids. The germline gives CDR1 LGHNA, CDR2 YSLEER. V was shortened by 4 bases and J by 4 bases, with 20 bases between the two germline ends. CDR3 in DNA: TGCGCCAGCAGCCTCCGAATAAGCCCGGGATCTTACAATGAGCAGTTCTTC. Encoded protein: CASSLRISPGSYNEQFF.

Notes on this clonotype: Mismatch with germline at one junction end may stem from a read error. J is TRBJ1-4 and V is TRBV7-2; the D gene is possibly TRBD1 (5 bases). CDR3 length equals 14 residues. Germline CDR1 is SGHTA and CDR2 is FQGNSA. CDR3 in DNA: TGTGTCAGCAGCTTAGATCGCTGGGGGGAAAAACTGTTTTTT. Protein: CVSSLDRWGEKLFF.

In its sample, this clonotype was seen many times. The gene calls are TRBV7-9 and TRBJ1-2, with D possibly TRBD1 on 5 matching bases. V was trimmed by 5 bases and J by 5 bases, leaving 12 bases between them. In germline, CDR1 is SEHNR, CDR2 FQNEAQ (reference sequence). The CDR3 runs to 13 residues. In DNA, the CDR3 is TGTGCCAGCAGCCAAGGGGTTTGGTATGGCTACACCTTC. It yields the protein CASSQGVWYGYTF. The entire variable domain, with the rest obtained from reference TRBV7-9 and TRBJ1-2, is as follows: DTGVSQNPRHKITKRGQNVTFRCDPISEHNRLYWYRQTLGQGPEFLTYFQNEAQLEKSRLLSDRFSAERPKGSFSTLEIQRTEQGDSAMYLCASSQGVWYGYTFGSGTRLTVV.

The CDR3 is CSVSTGVSHEQYF. CDR3 DNA sequence: TGCAGCGTCTCGACAGGGGTAAGCCACGAGCAGTACTTC. The chain recombines TRBV29-1 with TRBJ2-7; 8 positions match TRBD1. CDR1 and CDR2 from the germline V gene are SQVTM and ANQGSEA. V was pared by 6 bases and J by 5 bases, with 9 bases of the junction left unmatched. The CDR3 has 13 residues.

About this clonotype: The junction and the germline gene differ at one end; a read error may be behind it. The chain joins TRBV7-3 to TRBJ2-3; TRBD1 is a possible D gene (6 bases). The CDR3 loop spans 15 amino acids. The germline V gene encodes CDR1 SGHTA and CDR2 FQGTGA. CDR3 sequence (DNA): TGTGTCAGCAGCTTAACAGGGCAGGGCACAGATACGCAGTATTTT. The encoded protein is CVSSLTGQGTDTQYF.

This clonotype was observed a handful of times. CDR3 nucleotides: TGTGCCAGCAGTTTTATCCGGGGCAGGATGAACACTGAAGCTTTCTTT. This gives the protein CASSFIRGRMNTEAFF. This rearrangement joins TRBV7-2 to TRBJ1-1, with D possibly matching TRBD1 (5 bases). This CDR3 is 16 amino acids long. Between the trimmed V and J ends, which lost 6 bases and 0 bases, there was a span of 17 bases. Germline V CDR1 and CDR2: SGHTA, FQGNSA.